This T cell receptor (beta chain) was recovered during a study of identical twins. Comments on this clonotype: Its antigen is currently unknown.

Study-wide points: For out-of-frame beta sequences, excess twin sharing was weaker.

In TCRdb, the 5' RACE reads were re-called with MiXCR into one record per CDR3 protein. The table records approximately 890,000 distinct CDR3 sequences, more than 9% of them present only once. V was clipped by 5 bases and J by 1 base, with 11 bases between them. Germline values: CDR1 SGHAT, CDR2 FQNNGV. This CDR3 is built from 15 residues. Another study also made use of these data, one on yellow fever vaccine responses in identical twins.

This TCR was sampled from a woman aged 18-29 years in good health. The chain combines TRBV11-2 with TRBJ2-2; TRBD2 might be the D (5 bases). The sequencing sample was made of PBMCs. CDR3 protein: CASSKERLNTGELFF. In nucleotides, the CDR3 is TGTGCCAGCAGCAAAGAGCGGTTGAACACCGGGGAGCTGTTTTTT.